The T cell receptor beta chain described here comes from a study of blood T cell repertoires in COVID-19. Study-wide context: Sites in the United States, Italy and Spain provided acute and convalescent COVID-19 samples.

This CDR3 has 15 residues. The V and J ends lost 0 bases and 4 bases, in that order; junction bases with no gene match: 3. Germline V lookup: CDR1 MNHNY, CDR2 SVGAGI (reference sequence). As processed by the authors: Amplified reference gene primers provided the basis for estimating nucleated cell counts. TCRdb's table, derived via immunoSEQ multiplex PCR, lists solely in-frame clones and lacks some. V and J calls and clone size are as listed in that table; D and trimming were resolved from the DNA. This sample has about 280,000 clones; 88% occur once, and the top ten carry roughly 12%. The J gene is TRBJ1-2, the V gene TRBV6-6, with TRBD1 matching over 9 bases. The clonotype comes from a woman aged 25 to 39 with COVID-19, enrolled during active disease. The sample was peripheral blood. The CDR3 here is CASSYSGTGTYGYTF. DNA of the CDR3: TGTGCCAGCAGTTACTCCGGGACAGGGACCTATGGCTACACCTTC.